The T cell receptor beta chain under discussion was sequenced for a study of T-cell reconstitution after alpha-beta-depleted transplantation in children. General study points: Expanded graft clones numbering several hundred reportedly gave rise to alpha-beta T cells about two months after transplant. One year post-transplant, T-cell counts and diversity were largely derived from T cells produced anew. Surviving recipient T cells and thymic progenitors produced the high day-60 TCRbeta diversity seen in some patients.

A remark on this clonotype: Its antigen is not identified.

It was with unique molecular identifiers that the TCRbeta library was prepared. One entry per CDR3 protein, called by TCRdb with MiXCR from the PCR reads. The table lists about 870,000 distinct CDR3 sequences, 15% to 20% of them singletons, with 5% in the top ten. After removal of 7 bases from V and 0 bases from J, the junction contained 20 bases not matched to a gene. The CDR3 is 20 residues long. The chain is built from TRBV12-3 or TRBV12-4 and TRBJ2-3, with 9 bases identical to TRBD2. The material was PBMCs, mostly from graft donor cells, obtained 360 days after TCRalphabeta/CD19-depleted stem cell transplant. The receptor was isolated from a male patient younger than 18 who had a stem cell transplant for acute lymphoblastic leukemia, so the T cells may come from the graft donor. CDR3 in DNA: TGTGCCAGCACCGACGACAGGGTCGGGGCTAGCGGGATTAGCACAGATACGCAGTATTTT. Translating it yields CASTDDRVGASGISTDTQYF.